These T cell receptor beta chains were read from a single sample in a study of cytomegalovirus exposure and HLA in healthy donors. Here immunoSEQ multiplex PCR was the method, and the copy in TCRdb shows in-frame clones only, minus some. The sample lists some 200,000 clones; approximately 79% were seen once. The sample comprised PBMCs. The source is a man younger than 35 in good health and CMV-seronegative. CDR3s include the opening cysteine and the closing phenylalanine or tryptophan. A D gene is named only where the DNA matches it firmly. A clone size is listed for some rows: how often the clone was seen (once, few, many), or a class if it is expanded.

TGTGCCAGCAGCTTAGGGGGAGGGATAAGGGATGAGCAGTTCTTC,CASSLGGGIRDEQFF,TRBD2,TRBJ2-1,.,TRBV7-8
TGTGCCAGCTCACTCGACAGGGGTGCCTACAATGAGCAGTTCTTC,CASSLDRGAYNEQFF,TRBD1,TRBJ2-1,few,TRBV18
TGTGCCAGCAGCACGACAGGGTACAATGAAAAACTGTTTTTT,CASSTTGYNEKLFF,TRBD1,TRBJ1-4,.,TRBV7-6
TGCGCCAGCAGTGCCTCAGGGGACCCGGCAACCTCCTACAATGAGCAGTTCTTC,CASSASGDPATSYNEQFF,.,TRBJ2-1,.,TRBV10-1
TGTGCCAGCAGCCAAGATATTGGGGCCAACGTCCTGACTTTC,CASSQDIGANVLTF,.,TRBJ2-6,.,TRBV14
TGTGCTAGTGGCCAGATCGGGGGAAGCGGGAGATCCTACAATGAGCAGTTCTTC,CASGQIGGSGRSYNEQFF,TRBD2,TRBJ2-1,.,TRBV12-5
TGCGCCAGCAGCTTGGCCGGAGGGGTGAATCAGCCCCAGCATTTT,CASSLAGGVNQPQHF,.,TRBJ1-5,.,TRBV5-1
TGTGCCAGCAGTACGGCGGTGGGAGAGACCCAGTACTTC,CASSTAVGETQYF,.,TRBJ2-5,.,TRBV6-6
TGCGCCAGCAGCTCCGGACAGGGAGGACGGATGAACACTGAAGCTTTCTTT,CASSSGQGGRMNTEAFF,TRBD1,TRBJ1-1,once,TRBV5-1
TGTGCCTGGAGTACGGGGTTGGGGGCGTTGTATGGCTACACCTTC,CAWSTGLGALYGYTF,.,TRBJ1-2,.,TRBV30
TGTGCCTGGGGGGGGATGACAGGGGGCGAATCTGAAAATCAGCCCCAGCATTTT,CAWGGMTGGESENQPQHF,TRBD1,TRBJ1-5,.,TRBV30
TGTGCTAGCAGCTTAGGAGGCGATGAGCAGTTCTTC,CASSLGGDEQFF,.,TRBJ2-1,.,TRBV7-7
TGTGCCAGCAGCTCAAACCCCTCCCTAGCGGGGGGTGGGATCGATGAGCAGTTCTTC,CASSSNPSLAGGGIDEQFF,TRBD2,TRBJ2-1,.,TRBV7-3
TGTGCCTGGAGTGTATATGAACGGGTTTTCGGTGGCTACACCTTC,CAWSVYERVFGGYTF,.,TRBJ1-2,.,TRBV30
TGCAGCGTTGAAGATCTAAGGCGGGAGGGCGGGTACAATGAGCAGTTCTTC,CSVEDLRREGGYNEQFF,TRBD2,TRBJ2-1,.,TRBV29-1
TGTGCCAGCAGCTTAGTCGGGGGAACGCAGTATTTT,CASSLVGGTQYF,.,TRBJ2-3,.,TRBV7-2
TGTGCCAGCAGCCCAGGACAGAATCAGCCCCAGCATTTT,CASSPGQNQPQHF,.,TRBJ1-5,.,TRBV14
TGTGCCTGGAGTTACCTCCAGGGCACGTTGCCTTCCTACGAGCAGTACTTC,CAWSYLQGTLPSYEQYF,.,TRBJ2-7,.,TRBV30
TGTGCCAGCAGCTTATACTCCCCTAACTATGGCTACACCTTC,CASSLYSPNYGYTF,.,TRBJ1-2,.,TRBV7-2
TGTGCCAGCAGCCAGCGGACGGGGTATTTTAGCGAGGGCTACACCTTC,CASSQRTGYFSEGYTF,.,TRBJ1-2,.,TRBV4-2
TGTGCCAGCAGCTCCCCCAGGGGTTCGAACACTGAAGCTTTCTTT,CASSSPRGSNTEAFF,.,TRBJ1-1,.,TRBV5-6
TGTGCCAGTAGTATGAGCGGACAGGGACGCGAGCAGTACTTC,CASSMSGQGREQYF,TRBD1,TRBJ2-7,.,TRBV19
TGTGCCAGCAGCGTGGATGGGAGGGATACGCAGTATTTT,CASSVDGRDTQYF,.,TRBJ2-3,.,TRBV9
TGCGCCAGCAGCTTGGATCTAGCGGCCTCCTTCGGAGATACGCAGTATTTT,CASSLDLAASFGDTQYF,TRBD2,TRBJ2-3,once,TRBV5-1
TGTGCCAGTAGTTCCCGGACTAGCGGTTCGGGCGAGCAGTACTTC,CASSSRTSGSGEQYF,TRBD2,TRBJ2-7,.,TRBV19
TGTGCCAGCAGTTATGAGGCAGGGTCCTACGAGCAGTACTTC,CASSYEAGSYEQYF,.,TRBJ2-7,.,TRBV6-5
TGTGCCAGCAGCTTGGTTTCGGACAGCCCCTACGAGCAGTACTTC,CASSLVSDSPYEQYF,.,TRBJ2-7,.,TRBV7-9
TGTGCCAGCAGTCTTGGCAGGGGTCCATCCTACGAGCAGTACTTC,CASSLGRGPSYEQYF,.,TRBJ2-7,.,TRBV7-3
TGTGCCATCAGAACGGGATCCGGAACTGAAGCTTTCTTT,CAIRTGSGTEAFF,.,TRBJ1-1,few,TRBV10-3
TGTGCCAGCAGCTTGTGGCCCGGGGGGAATGGCTACACCTTC,CASSLWPGGNGYTF,.,TRBJ1-2,.,TRBV5-6
TGTGCCAGCAGCCCCGGGACTAGCGGGAGCTCTAGCACAGATACGCAGTATTTT,CASSPGTSGSSSTDTQYF,TRBD2,TRBJ2-3,.,TRBV9
TGTGCCAGCAGCTTAGCGGGGACAGACCAGTTCTTC,CASSLAGTDQFF,TRBD1,TRBJ2-1,.,TRBV11-2
TGTGCCAGCAGCGTAGCCCAGGGCTACACAGATACGCAGTATTTT,CASSVAQGYTDTQYF,.,TRBJ2-3,.,TRBV9
TGTGCCAGCAGTTCCCGGGACAGCCTAGGCTACACCTTC,CASSSRDSLGYTF,TRBD1,TRBJ1-2,once,TRBV6-5
TGTGCCACCGATGGGGGGAGCCCGGGGCAGAGGGACTACGAGCAGTACTTC,CATDGGSPGQRDYEQYF,.,TRBJ2-7,.,TRBV5-4
TGTGCCAGCAGCTTAATTCTGGGACTGGATACGCAGTATTTT,CASSLILGLDTQYF,.,TRBJ2-3,.,TRBV7-2
TGTGCCAGTAGTAGGGACAACTCCTACGAGCAGTACTTC,CASSRDNSYEQYF,.,TRBJ2-7,few,TRBV19
TGTGCCAGCAGCCTCCCACTAGCGGGAGTAGTCTACGAGCAGTACTTC,CASSLPLAGVVYEQYF,TRBD2,TRBJ2-7,.,TRBV7-9
TGTGCCAGCAGCCTGATGACAGGTTTCGATGAGCAGTTCTTC,CASSLMTGFDEQFF,.,TRBJ2-1,.,TRBV14
TGTGCCAGCAGCCAGCCCCTAGCGGGAGGTTTCCATGAGCAGTTCTTC,CASSQPLAGGFHEQFF,TRBD2,TRBJ2-1,few,TRBV4-2
TGTGCCAGCAGCCAAGAACAGCGGAGGAGCACAGATACGCAGTATTTT,CASSQEQRRSTDTQYF,.,TRBJ2-3,.,TRBV4-2
TGTGCCAGTAGTAGAAGGAGGGACAGGGGGGCGGACTATGGCTACACCTTC,CASSRRRDRGADYGYTF,TRBD1,TRBJ1-2,.,TRBV19
TGTGCCAGCAGCGGGACAGCAGAGACCCAGTACTTC,CASSGTAETQYF,TRBD1,TRBJ2-5,.,TRBV7-9
TGTGCCAGTAATTCGGGGGTTAGCAATCAGCCCCAGCATTTT,CASNSGVSNQPQHF,.,TRBJ1-5,few,TRBV19
TGTGCCAGAGGGGTGAGGGAGCTGTTTTTT,CARGVRELFF,.,TRBJ2-2,.,TRBV6-1
TGTGCCAGCAGCTTAGACTACACCCGGACAGGGAATCAGCCCCAGCATTTT,CASSLDYTRTGNQPQHF,TRBD1,TRBJ1-5,.,TRBV5-5
TGTGCCAGCAGCTTATTGGGACAGGGTCCCTCTGGGGCCAACGTCCTGACTTTC,CASSLLGQGPSGANVLTF,TRBD1,TRBJ2-6,.,TRBV7-3
TGCGCCAGCAGCTGGACTAGCGGGTCCTCCTACAATGGGCAGTTCTTC,CASSWTSGSSYNGQFF,TRBD2,TRBJ2-1,.,TRBV5-1
TGTGCCAGCAGTTACTCAGCGACAGGGGGCACTGAAGCTTTCTTT,CASSYSATGGTEAFF,TRBD1,TRBJ1-1,few,TRBV6-6
TGTGCTAGTGGTTTGGTTACCGGGGGGACATCCAAAAACATTCAGTACTTC,CASGLVTGGTSKNIQYF,.,TRBJ2-4,.,TRBV12-5
TGTGCCAGCAGCGGAGGACTTAGGGAAGCTTTCTTT,CASSGGLREAFF,.,TRBJ1-1,.,TRBV6-1
TGTGCCTGGAGTATAACAGCAAATCAGCCCCAGCATTTT,CAWSITANQPQHF,.,TRBJ1-5,.,TRBV30
TGTGCCTGGAGTGTCTTTCGGACTAGCGGGGGGGAAGAGACCCAGTACTTC,CAWSVFRTSGGEETQYF,TRBD2,TRBJ2-5,.,TRBV30
TGTGCCAGCAGCTTGGGGACTAGCGGGAATTACGAGCAGTACTTC,CASSLGTSGNYEQYF,TRBD2,TRBJ2-7,once,TRBV7-6
TGTGCCAGCAGGGGACAGGAGAGCACAGATACGCAGTATTTT,CASRGQESTDTQYF,TRBD1,TRBJ2-3,.,TRBV5-6
TGTGCCAGCAGTCCAATTGACAGGGGGGTTACGAATGAGCAGTTCTTC,CASSPIDRGVTNEQFF,TRBD1,TRBJ2-1,few,TRBV27
TGTGCCAGCAGTTACTCGACAGACGAAGCTTTCTTT,CASSYSTDEAFF,.,TRBJ1-1,.,TRBV6-6